This TCR beta chain was identified during a study of blood T cell repertoires in COVID-19. The wider study: Some COVID-19 samples were acute and others convalescent; all came from the United States, Italy and Spain.

Authors' methods: Amplifying reference gene primers gave estimates of nucleated cell counts. Using immunoSEQ multiplex PCR, the repertoire was profiled, and TCRdb retains in-frame clones only, with some absent. Clonal size and the V and J genes are those of that table, whereas D and trimming came from the DNA. The data show about 150,000 clones, roughly 89% seen once. This CDR3 contains 15 residues. The germline V and J ends were trimmed by 1 base and 7 bases, with 14 bases remaining between them. CDR1 and CDR2 from the germline V gene are SGHTA and FQGTGA. This clone occurred once. This TCR derives from a middle-aged man with acute or convalescent COVID-19. Sequencing was carried out using peripheral blood. The V gene is TRBV7-3, the J gene TRBJ2-1, with a possible D match to TRBD2 (6 bases). The CDR3 coding sequence is TGTGCCAGCAGCTTAAGACCGGGGGTGGGTAATGAGCAGTTCTTC. This sequence encodes CASSLRPGVGNEQFF.